This TCR beta chain was identified in a study of blood T cell repertoires in COVID-19. Overall study context: Sample material is recorded as cDNA or gDNA derived from T cells, B-cell-depleted T cells, or PBMCs.

The age range of participants was about 18 to 89 years, with residence in some 25 US areas. Resolution of symptoms, clearance, or two negative PCRs was present in recovered Cohort 3 donors. Assay: immunoSEQ multiplex PCR; the TCRdb copy retains only in-frame clones and omits some. This table has some 350,000 clones, approximately 88% appearing once. Germline CDR1 reads SQVTM; CDR2 reads ANQGSEA. V lost 2 bases, J lost 8 bases, and 5 bases stayed unmatched. CDR3 length: 12 residues. The sequenced sample was PBMCs or T cells enriched from blood (not recorded which). This TCR was recovered from a man aged 30-40 years who had recovered from COVID-19. V and J are TRBV29-1 and TRBJ1-2, with 7 bases fitting TRBD1. The CDR3 sequence is CSVEKGALGYTF. The DNA for the CDR3 is TGCAGCGTTGAAAAGGGGGCTTTGGGCTACACCTTC.